This TCR beta chain was recovered during a study of cytomegalovirus exposure and HLA in healthy donors. Notes on this clone: No antigen is known for it.

The PCR used 60 Vbeta and 13 Jbeta primers. Here immunoSEQ multiplex PCR was the method, and the copy in TCRdb shows in-frame clones only, minus some. This sample has roughly 100,000 clones; around 15% occur once, and the top ten carry more than 0.65%. The junction had 6 bases not matched to a gene; V was cut back by 2 bases and J by 4 bases. This CDR3 contains 14 residues. In germline, CDR1 is SGHDT, CDR2 YYEEEE. At the time of sampling, donors were nominally healthy, though unrecorded immune exposures were likely. Overall study results and limits: Through in vitro validation, a few CMV-associated chains were shown to be specific for CMV antigens. Relative to the roughly 640-donor mean, N-insertions were reportedly fewer in an Asian-associated ancestry cluster in a later analysis.

Source material: PBMCs. This clonotype was sampled from a female donor in good health and CMV-seronegative. This chain uses TRBV5-6 with TRBJ2-7, with 7 bases that match TRBD1. CDR3 residues: CASSLDRDSYEQYF. The CDR3 DNA reads TGTGCCAGCAGCTTAGACCGGGACAGTTACGAGCAGTACTTC.